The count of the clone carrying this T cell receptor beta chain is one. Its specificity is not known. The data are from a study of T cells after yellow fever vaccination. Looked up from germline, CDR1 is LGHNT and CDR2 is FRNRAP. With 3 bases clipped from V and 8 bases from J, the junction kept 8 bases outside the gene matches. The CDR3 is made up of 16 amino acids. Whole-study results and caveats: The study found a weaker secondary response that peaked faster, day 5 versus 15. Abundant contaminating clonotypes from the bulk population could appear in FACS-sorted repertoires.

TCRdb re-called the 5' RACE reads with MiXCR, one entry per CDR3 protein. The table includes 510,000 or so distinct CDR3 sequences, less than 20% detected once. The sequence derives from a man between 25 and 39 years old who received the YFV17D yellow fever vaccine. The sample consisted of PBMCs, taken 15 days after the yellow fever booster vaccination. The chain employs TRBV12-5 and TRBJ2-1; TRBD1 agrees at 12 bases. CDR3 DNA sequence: TGTGCTAGTGGTTTACCGGGACAGGGGGCGCAGGATGAGCAGTTCTTC. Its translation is CASGLPGQGAQDEQFF.